Below, 24 T cell receptor beta chains from the same sample are listed, as sequenced in a study of blood T cell repertoires in COVID-19. The method was immunoSEQ multiplex PCR; TCRdb's version includes in-frame clones alone and lacks a portion of them. The sample records a few hundred thousand clones, 75% to 85% being singletons. Input material: PBMCs or T cells enriched from blood (not recorded which). The receptors come from a man younger than 40 with acute COVID-19.

The chain is built from TRBV3-1 (or the pseudogene TRBV3-2) and TRBJ2-5; 11 bases map to TRBD2. This CDR3 contains 15 residues. In germline, CDR1 is LGHDT, CDR2 YNNKEL (reference sequence). V gave up 4 bases and J gave up 4 bases; unmatched junction bases: 5. CDR3 residues: CASSRSGGAPETQYF. CDR3 in DNA: TGTGCCAGCAGCCGTAGCGGGGGGGCCCCAGAGACCCAGTACTTC.

The rearrangement joins TRBV19 to TRBJ2-7; possible D gene TRBD2, 6 bases. The CDR3 contains 14 residues. The V gene's germline CDR1 is LNHDA and CDR2 SQIVND (reference sequence). Between the trimmed V and J ends, which lost 3 bases and 3 bases, there was a span of 12 bases. As DNA, the CDR3 is TGTGCCAGTAGTATCCAGGAGGGACTCTACGAGCAGTACTTC. Its translation: CASSIQEGLYEQYF. The full variable domain, rest sourced from reference TRBV19 and TRBJ2-7, is DGGITQSPKYLFRKEGQNVTLSCEQNLNHDAMYWYRQDPGQGLRLIYYSQIVNDFQKGDIAEGYSVSREKKESFPLTVTSAQKNPTAFYLCASSIQEGLYEQYFGPGTRLTVT.

The rearrangement links TRBV2 to TRBJ1-2; D gene uncertain. Germline V gene lookup returns CDR1 SNHLY and CDR2 FYNNEI. This CDR3 contains 13 residues. The V end was cut by 2 bases, the J end by 8 bases, with 12 bases between. This chain's CDR3 is CASSESGFGGYTF. CDR3 DNA: TGTGCCAGCAGTGAATCGGGATTCGGGGGCTACACCTTC.

The chain has TRBV5-1 and TRBJ1-2, with D perhaps TRBD1 (5 bases). CDR3 length: 14 amino acids. The V gene lost 4 bases and the J gene lost 7 bases, with 17 bases spanning the gap. CDR1 and CDR2 from the germline V gene are SGHRS and YFSETQ. The CDR3 loop reads CASSTNSGSRGYTF. The DNA for the CDR3 is TGCGCCAGCAGCACGAATTCAGGGTCCCGTGGCTACACCTTC.

V gene TRBV25-1 combines with J gene TRBJ2-7; D is uncertain. Trimming stripped 4 bases from V and 6 bases from J, with 10 bases between. The CDR3 is 12 amino acids. The germline gives CDR1 MGHDK, CDR2 SYGVNS. CDR3 region: CASSAMNGEQYF. CDR3 DNA sequence: TGTGCCAGCAGTGCTATGAACGGCGAGCAGTACTTC.

This rearrangement joins TRBV6-6 to TRBJ2-1; maybe TRBD2 (6 bases). Per the germline V gene, CDR1 is MNHNY and CDR2 is SVGAGI (reference sequence). The CDR3 is 19 amino acids. V shed 5 bases and J shed 0 bases, with 23 bases lying between them. The CDR3 protein is CASSPPGGQGLSSYNEQFF. For the CDR3, the DNA is TGTGCCAGCAGTCCCCCCGGAGGGCAGGGCCTAAGCTCCTACAATGAGCAGTTCTTC.

The chain employs TRBV12-3 or TRBV12-4 and TRBJ2-2, with a possible D match to TRBD1 (6 bases). V was trimmed by 6 bases and J by 5 bases, leaving 10 bases between them. CDR3 length: 13 residues. The CDR3 is CASSGQLTGELFF. CDR3 sequence (DNA): TGTGCCAGCAGCGGACAGTTAACCGGGGAGCTGTTTTTT.

The chain is built from TRBV6-4 and TRBJ1-2; maybe TRBD1 (6 bases). Trimming left V 3 bases short and J 8 bases short, with 19 bases between. The V gene's germline CDR1 is MRHNA and CDR2 SNTAGT. The CDR3 has 15 amino acids. The CDR3 spells CASSESPDRPFGYTF. As DNA, the CDR3 is TGTGCCAGCAGTGAGTCCCCGGACAGACCTTTCGGCTACACCTTC.

The chain is built from TRBV6-5 and TRBJ1-2; TRBD1 might be the D (5 bases). The V end was cut by 6 bases, the J end by 5 bases, with 10 bases between. The CDR3 has 12 amino acids. CDR1 and CDR2 (germline): MNHEY, SVGAGI. The CDR3 here is CASRGGRYGYTF. CDR3 nucleotides: TGTGCCAGCAGGGGGGGAAGGTATGGCTACACCTTC.

The V gene is TRBV19, the J gene TRBJ2-2; D is possibly TRBD1 (6 bases). The CDR3 spans 14 residues. V lost 5 bases, J lost 6 bases, and 13 bases lay in between. Germline V gene lookup returns CDR1 LNHDA and CDR2 SQIVND (reference sequence). DNA for the CDR3: TGTGCCAGTAGTGAATTAGGGGGAGCCGGGGAGCTGTTTTTT. Amino acid sequence: CASSELGGAGELFF.

V and J are TRBV30 and TRBJ1-2; 7 bases agree with TRBD1. The CDR3 totals 14 residues. The germline gives CDR1 GTSNPN, CDR2 SVGIG (reference sequence). V shed 0 bases and J 6 bases; nucleotides not matched to a gene: 7. CDR3 sequence reads: CAWSVQGTADGYTF. DNA of the CDR3: TGTGCCTGGAGTGTACAGGGGACAGCCGATGGCTACACCTTC.

The rearrangement joins TRBV5-4 to TRBJ1-1; D unclear. CDR1 SGHNT and CDR2 YYREEE come from the germline V gene (reference sequence). The V end was cut by 3 bases, the J end by 10 bases, with 13 bases between. This CDR3 contains 12 residues. For the CDR3, the DNA is TGTGCCAGCAGCTCTCACGGTCTGCGAGCTTTCTTT. Translating gives CASSSHGLRAFF. Full variable domain (missing parts from reference TRBV5-4 and TRBJ1-1): ETGVTQSPTHLIKTRGQQVTLRCSSQSGHNTVSWYQQALGQGPQFIFQYYREEENGRGNFPPRFSGLQFPNYSSELNVNALELDDSALYLCASSSHGLRAFFGQGTRLTVV.

The J gene is TRBJ1-1, the V gene TRBV2; D is possibly TRBD1 (6 bases). The germline CDR1 and CDR2 sequences are SNHLY and FYNNEI. This CDR3 has 13 residues. Deletions cut 10 bases from V and 4 bases from J, with 16 bases between. CDR3 sequence: CATQTGFVTEAFF. Written as DNA, the CDR3 is TGTGCCACCCAAACAGGGTTTGTCACTGAAGCTTTCTTT.

The CDR3 nucleotides read TGTGCCAGCAGCAAAGTATGGGCGTCCCCTGGCTGCGAGCAGTACTTC. Amino acid sequence: CASSKVWASPGCEQYF. The chain couples TRBV21-1 to TRBJ2-7; the D call TRBD1 from the table was never checked on the DNA. TRBV21-1 is a known pseudogene. The CDR3 is made up of 16 amino acids.

This sequence joins TRBV29-1 and TRBJ2-7, with 9 bases that match TRBD1. Germline V gives CDR1 SQVTM, CDR2 ANQGSEA. With V trimmed by 5 bases and J by 5 bases, 4 bases remained unmatched. The CDR3 length is 12 residues. The CDR3: CSVTDRGHEQYF. The DNA of the CDR3 is TGCAGCGTTACGGACAGGGGTCACGAGCAGTACTTC.

The CDR3 region has the DNA TGTGCCAGCAGTCCCGACTTAACGTCCCATGGCTACACCTTC. Translation gives CASSPDLTSHGYTF. V is TRBV6-5 and J is TRBJ1-2; D call uncertain. The V end lost 5 bases, the J end lost 6 bases, and 16 bases lay between the germline ends. Germline assignment: CDR1 MNHEY and CDR2 SVGAGI. This CDR3 contains 14 residues.

V gene TRBV3-1 (or the pseudogene TRBV3-2) combines with J gene TRBJ2-1; TRBD2 matches at 8 bases. The CDR3 runs to 15 residues. Germline CDR1 and CDR2: LGHDT and YNNKEL (reference sequence). V gave up 4 bases and J gave up 4 bases; unmatched junction bases: 6. This CDR3 is CASSPSRGAYNEQFF. The CDR3 DNA is TGTGCCAGCAGCCCCTCGCGGGGGGCATACAATGAGCAGTTCTTC.

This clone was recorded once. The gene calls are TRBV7-3 and TRBJ2-1; TRBD2 might be the D (6 bases). V was cut by 3 bases and J by 8 bases, with 17 bases left in between. CDR3 length: 15 amino acids. Per the germline V gene, CDR1 is SGHTA and CDR2 is FQGTGA. The CDR3 sequence is CASSLGTHPRDEQFF. The CDR3 nucleotides read TGTGCCAGCAGCTTGGGGACTCACCCCCGCGATGAGCAGTTCTTC.

V is TRBV7-9 and J is TRBJ2-1; D perhaps matches TRBD2 (5 bases). Germline loops: CDR1 SEHNR, CDR2 FQNEAQ (reference sequence). The CDR3 runs to 14 residues. V was pared by 5 bases and J by 4 bases, with 12 bases between. CDR3 sequence (DNA): TGTGCCAGCAGCCCCGGACCGGGATACAATGAGCAGTTCTTC. This sequence encodes CASSPGPGYNEQFF.

V is TRBV3-1 (or the pseudogene TRBV3-2) and J is TRBJ2-7; perhaps TRBD1 as D (5 bases). This CDR3 is 14 amino acids long. Germline CDR1 LGHDT, CDR2 YNNKEL (reference sequence). The V end was cut by 7 bases, the J end by 0 bases, with 13 bases between. The CDR3 region is CASTSRTSSYEQYF. The CDR3 coding sequence is TGTGCCAGCACCTCCCGGACATCCTCCTACGAGCAGTACTTC.

The chain carries TRBV3-1 (or the pseudogene TRBV3-2) and TRBJ1-5, with TRBD1 matching over 10 bases. Trimming took 3 bases from V and 6 from J; bases not matched to a gene: 5. There are 15 residues in the CDR3. CDR1 is LGHDT and CDR2 is YNNKEL in the germline V gene (reference sequence). The CDR3 sequence is CASSQTGGQGQPQHF. As DNA, the CDR3 is TGTGCCAGCAGCCAGACAGGGGGCCAGGGTCAGCCCCAGCATTTT.

This clone was observed a handful of times. The gene calls are TRBV14 and TRBJ1-5, with 8 bases identical to TRBD1. Per germline, CDR1 SGHDN and CDR2 FVKESK. Trimming took 4 bases from V and 1 from J; bases not matched to a gene: 9. The CDR3 extends over 17 amino acids. The CDR3 DNA is TGTGCCAGCAGCCTCGGACAGGGCGAAGTGAGCAATCAGCCCCAGCATTTT. Protein product: CASSLGQGEVSNQPQHF.

The chain has TRBV6-6 and TRBJ2-7, with TRBD2 identical over 7 bases. CDR3 length: 14 residues. Per the germline V gene, CDR1 is MNHNY and CDR2 is SVGAGI (reference sequence). Losses at the gene ends were 4 bases for V and 2 bases for J; bases not matched to a gene: 5. CDR3 residues: CASSFQRDAYEQYF. The CDR3 bases are TGTGCCAGCAGTTTTCAGCGGGATGCCTACGAGCAGTACTTC.

This chain connects TRBV6-1 to TRBJ1-1; D not resolved. CDR1 is MNHNS, CDR2 SASEGT, per germline. CDR3 length: 13 residues. The V gene lost 1 base and the J gene lost 1 base, with 4 bases spanning the gap. CDR3 in amino acids: CASSEVRNTEAFF. CDR3 in DNA: TGTGCCAGCAGTGAAGTCAGGAACACTGAAGCTTTCTTT.